Listed below are T cell receptor beta chains from one sample, sequenced in a study of CD8 T cells in ankylosing spondylitis. TCRdb re-called the 5' RACE reads through MiXCR, storing one row per CDR3 protein. The profile shows 25,000 to 40,000 distinct CDR3 sequences, approximately 7.1% of them singletons. Sample: blood, either unsorted or a sorted T cell fraction (not recorded which). These receptors were taken from a male donor with ankylosing spondylitis or in good health (not recorded which). CDR3s include the opening cysteine and the closing phenylalanine or tryptophan. The order of the fields is clone size, J gene, CDR3 length, V gene, D gene, CDR3 protein, CDR3 DNA. The D gene is left open where the match is weak. Not every row has a clone size; where given, it reads once, few, many or a size class.

clone_size: many; j_call: TRBJ2-1; cdr3_length: 15; v_call: TRBV12-3/TRBV12-4; d_call: -; cdr3_aa: CASSPPGGSYNEQFF; cdr3_nt: TGTGCCAGCAGTCCTCCCGGCGGCTCCTACAATGAGCAGTTCTTC
clone_size: many; j_call: TRBJ2-7; cdr3_length: 14; v_call: TRBV7-2; d_call: TRBD1; cdr3_aa: CASSFRDSSYEQYF; cdr3_nt: TGTGCCAGCAGCTTCCGGGACAGCTCCTACGAGCAGTACTTC
clone_size: many; j_call: TRBJ2-2; cdr3_length: 14; v_call: TRBV20-1; d_call: -; cdr3_aa: CSARGRRHTGELFF; cdr3_nt: TGCAGTGCTAGAGGACGGAGACACACCGGGGAGCTGTTTTTT
clone_size: -; j_call: TRBJ2-1; cdr3_length: 16; v_call: TRBV7-8; d_call: TRBD2; cdr3_aa: CASSSRLAGGNNEQFF; cdr3_nt: TGTGCCAGCAGCTCGCGACTAGCGGGAGGGAACAATGAGCAGTTCTTC
clone_size: many; j_call: TRBJ2-1; cdr3_length: 20; v_call: TRBV24-1; d_call: TRBD2; cdr3_aa: CATSKGGGQSAGGTYNEQFF; cdr3_nt: TGTGCCACCAGCAAAGGCGGGGGGCAATCCGCGGGAGGGACTTACAATGAGCAGTTCTTC
clone_size: many; j_call: TRBJ2-3; cdr3_length: 13; v_call: TRBV20-1; d_call: -; cdr3_aa: CSAESLGTDTQYF; cdr3_nt: TGCAGTGCTGAGAGCCTCGGCACAGATACGCAGTATTTT
clone_size: many; j_call: TRBJ1-2; cdr3_length: 12; v_call: TRBV20-1; d_call: -; cdr3_aa: CSARTENYGYTF; cdr3_nt: TGCAGTGCTAGAACGGAGAACTATGGCTACACCTTC
clone_size: many; j_call: TRBJ2-4; cdr3_length: 15; v_call: TRBV12-3/TRBV12-4; d_call: -; cdr3_aa: CASSPLLGTGDIQYF; cdr3_nt: TGTGCCAGCAGTCCCCTTCTCGGGACTGGGGACATTCAGTACTTC
clone_size: many; j_call: TRBJ1-1; cdr3_length: 12; v_call: TRBV20-1; d_call: -; cdr3_aa: CSAWTVDTEAFF; cdr3_nt: TGCAGTGCCTGGACAGTGGACACTGAAGCTTTCTTT
clone_size: many; j_call: TRBJ1-1; cdr3_length: 12; v_call: TRBV12-3/TRBV12-4; d_call: -; cdr3_aa: CASSFNRDEAFF; cdr3_nt: TGTGCCAGCAGTTTTAACAGGGACGAAGCTTTCTTT
clone_size: many; j_call: TRBJ1-5; cdr3_length: 14; v_call: TRBV28; d_call: -; cdr3_aa: CASSFEWTGQPQHF; cdr3_nt: TGTGCCAGCAGTTTTGAATGGACCGGCCAGCCCCAGCATTTT
clone_size: few; j_call: TRBJ2-5; cdr3_length: 15; v_call: TRBV5-1; d_call: TRBD1; cdr3_aa: CASSLTAGGGETQYF; cdr3_nt: TGCGCCAGCAGCTTGACCGCAGGGGGTGGAGAGACCCAGTACTTC
clone_size: many; j_call: TRBJ2-7; cdr3_length: 12; v_call: TRBV11-2; d_call: -; cdr3_aa: CASSSDTYEQYF; cdr3_nt: TGTGCCAGCAGCTCAGACACTTACGAGCAGTACTTC
clone_size: many; j_call: TRBJ2-2; cdr3_length: 12; v_call: TRBV29-1; d_call: -; cdr3_aa: CSVERLTGELFF; cdr3_nt: TGCAGCGTTGAACGTCTCACCGGGGAGCTGTTTTTT
clone_size: many; j_call: TRBJ2-4; cdr3_length: 13; v_call: TRBV20-1; d_call: -; cdr3_aa: CSATQQGQNIQYF; cdr3_nt: TGCAGTGCTACTCAACAGGGTCAGAACATTCAGTACTTC
clone_size: many; j_call: TRBJ1-3; cdr3_length: 13; v_call: TRBV25-1; d_call: -; cdr3_aa: CASTGSSGNTIYF; cdr3_nt: TGTGCCAGCACTGGAAGCTCTGGAAACACCATATATTTT
clone_size: many; j_call: TRBJ2-7; cdr3_length: 13; v_call: TRBV7-2; d_call: TRBD2; cdr3_aa: CATASGSTYEQYF; cdr3_nt: TGTGCCACCGCGAGCGGGAGCACCTACGAGCAGTACTTC
clone_size: many; j_call: TRBJ1-2; cdr3_length: 16; v_call: TRBV7-2; d_call: TRBD1; cdr3_aa: CASSPQARDRVYGYTF; cdr3_nt: TGTGCCAGCAGCCCCCAGGCCCGGGACAGGGTGTATGGCTACACCTTC
clone_size: many; j_call: TRBJ1-5; cdr3_length: 14; v_call: TRBV2; d_call: -; cdr3_aa: CASSRGVSNQPQHF; cdr3_nt: TGTGCCAGCAGTAGGGGGGTGAGCAATCAGCCCCAGCATTTT
clone_size: many; j_call: TRBJ2-7; cdr3_length: 14; v_call: TRBV20-1; d_call: TRBD2; cdr3_aa: CSARDQGTSGIMYF; cdr3_nt: TGCAGTGCTAGAGATCAGGGGACTAGCGGGATCATGTACTTC
clone_size: -; j_call: TRBJ2-1; cdr3_length: 13; v_call: TRBV7-9; d_call: TRBD2; cdr3_aa: CAGTNGRVNEQFF; cdr3_nt: TGTGCCGGTACTAACGGGAGGGTGAATGAGCAGTTCTTC
clone_size: few; j_call: TRBJ2-7; cdr3_length: 13; v_call: TRBV4-2; d_call: -; cdr3_aa: CASGPGRDYEQYF; cdr3_nt: TGTGCCAGCGGACCGGGGCGGGACTACGAGCAGTACTTC
clone_size: -; j_call: TRBJ2-2; cdr3_length: 18; v_call: TRBV7-6; d_call: TRBD1; cdr3_aa: CASSLTGGAIWSTGELFF; cdr3_nt: TGTGCCAGCAGCTTAACAGGGGGCGCAATATGGAGCACCGGGGAGCTGTTTTTT